The source of this TCR beta chain is a study of vaccination and CD4 T cells after COVID-19. This clonotype qualifies as medium-sized. What it recognizes is unknown. The CDR3 extends over 14 amino acids. V was trimmed by 8 bases and J by 0 bases, leaving 10 bases between them. Germline V gene sequence: CDR1 MNHNS, CDR2 SASEGT. Indicated treatment: roughly 11-day PBMC culture with coronavirus spike peptide pools or control peptides (ViraFEST assay). Cultured CD4+ T-cell DNA underwent Oncomine TCR Beta short-read sequencing. TCRdb analysed the PCR reads with MiXCR anew, one entry per CDR3 protein. The sample includes some 20,000 distinct CDR3 sequences, about 41% of them seen just once.

V usage is TRBV6-1 and J usage is TRBJ2-2; the D is unclear. The sequencing sample was made of CD4+ T cells from blood, cultured in vitro. The TCR sequence derives from a human donor who had recovered from COVID-19. The CDR3 bases are TGTGCCAGCGTTCTAGGGACGAACACCGGGGAGCTGTTTTTT. This sequence encodes CASVLGTNTGELFF.